This TCR beta chain was profiled in a study of blood T cell repertoires in COVID-19. Profiling relied on immunoSEQ multiplex PCR, and the TCRdb table lists in-frame clones only, not all of them. The data show approximately 34,000 clones, with 65% to 85% seen just once and about 3.2% held by the top ten. V was cut by 5 bases and J by 8 bases, with 16 bases left in between. The germline CDR1 and CDR2 sequences are SGHRS and YFSETQ. CDR3 size: 13 residues. This sequence was found in a man between 65 and 85 years old with COVID-19, enrolled during active disease. The sequenced material came from peripheral blood. The rearrangement links TRBV5-1 to TRBJ1-2; TRBD1 might be the D (6 bases). The CDR3 sequence is CASSQDSSGGYTF. CDR3 bases: TGCGCCAGCAGTCAGGACAGCTCTGGGGGCTACACCTTC.